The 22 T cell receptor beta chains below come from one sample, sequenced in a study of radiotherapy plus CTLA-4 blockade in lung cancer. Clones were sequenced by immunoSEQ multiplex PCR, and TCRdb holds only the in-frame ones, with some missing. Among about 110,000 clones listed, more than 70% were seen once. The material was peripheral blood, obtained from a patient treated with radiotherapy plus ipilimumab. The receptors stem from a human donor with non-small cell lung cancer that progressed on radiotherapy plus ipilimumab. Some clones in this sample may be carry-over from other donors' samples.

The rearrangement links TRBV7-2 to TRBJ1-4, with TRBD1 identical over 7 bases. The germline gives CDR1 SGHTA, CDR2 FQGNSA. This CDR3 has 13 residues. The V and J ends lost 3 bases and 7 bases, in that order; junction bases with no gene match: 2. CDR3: CASSFNRGEKLFF. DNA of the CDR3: TGTGCCAGCAGCTTTAACAGGGGTGAAAAACTGTTTTTT.

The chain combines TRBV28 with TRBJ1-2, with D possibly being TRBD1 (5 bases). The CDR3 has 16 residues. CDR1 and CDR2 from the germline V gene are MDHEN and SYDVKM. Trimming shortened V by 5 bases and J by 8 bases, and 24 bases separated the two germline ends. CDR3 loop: CASSPPPQGPYVGYTF. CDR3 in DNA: TGTGCCAGCAGTCCTCCCCCTCAGGGCCCTTACGTCGGCTACACCTTC.

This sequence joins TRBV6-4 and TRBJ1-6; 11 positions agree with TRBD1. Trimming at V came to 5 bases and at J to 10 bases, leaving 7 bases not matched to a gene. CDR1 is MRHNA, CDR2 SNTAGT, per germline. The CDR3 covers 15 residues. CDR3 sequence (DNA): TGTGCCAGCAGTAAATCGGGACAGGGGGACTCACCCCTCCACTTT. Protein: CASSKSGQGDSPLHF.

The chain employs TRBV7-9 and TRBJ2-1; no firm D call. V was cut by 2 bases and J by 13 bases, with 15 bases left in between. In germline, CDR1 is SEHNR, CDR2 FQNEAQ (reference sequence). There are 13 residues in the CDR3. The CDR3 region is CASSLRAQNLQFF. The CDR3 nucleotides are TGTGCCAGCAGCTTACGGGCGCAGAATCTACAGTTCTTC.

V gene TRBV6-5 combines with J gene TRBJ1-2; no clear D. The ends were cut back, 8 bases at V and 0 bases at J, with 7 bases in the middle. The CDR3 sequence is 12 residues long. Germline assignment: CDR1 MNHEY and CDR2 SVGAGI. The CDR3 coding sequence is TGTGCCAGCGCACAAGCTAACTATGGCTACACCTTC. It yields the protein CASAQANYGYTF.

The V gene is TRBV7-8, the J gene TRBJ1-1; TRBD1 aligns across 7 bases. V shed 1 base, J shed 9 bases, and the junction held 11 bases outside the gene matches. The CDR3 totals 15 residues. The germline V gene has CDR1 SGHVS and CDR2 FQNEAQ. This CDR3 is CASSLGPRGGRKAFF. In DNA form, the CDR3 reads TGTGCCAGCAGCTTAGGTCCCAGGGGGGGGAGAAAAGCTTTCTTT.

The CDR3 spells CASSLITSNLGGYTF. The CDR3 coding sequence is TGTGCCAGCAGCTTAATCACCTCCAATCTGGGCGGCTACACCTTC. J is TRBJ1-2 and V is TRBV7-9, with D hard to call. The germline V gene encodes CDR1 SEHNR and CDR2 FQNEAQ (reference sequence). This CDR3 comprises 15 residues. V lost 2 bases to trimming and J lost 8 bases, with 18 bases between them.

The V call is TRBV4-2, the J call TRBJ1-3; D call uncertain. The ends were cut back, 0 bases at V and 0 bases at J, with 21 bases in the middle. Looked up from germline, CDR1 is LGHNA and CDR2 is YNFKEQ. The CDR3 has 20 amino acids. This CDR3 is CASSQDYIYRQANSGNTIYF. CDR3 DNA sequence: TGTGCCAGCAGCCAAGATTATATTTACCGGCAGGCAAACTCTGGAAACACCATATATTTT.

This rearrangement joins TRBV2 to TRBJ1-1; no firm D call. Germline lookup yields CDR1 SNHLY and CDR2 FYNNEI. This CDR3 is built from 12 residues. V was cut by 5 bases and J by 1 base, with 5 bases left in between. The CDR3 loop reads CASSSANTEAFF. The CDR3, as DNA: TGTGCCAGCAGTTCCGCGAACACTGAAGCTTTCTTT. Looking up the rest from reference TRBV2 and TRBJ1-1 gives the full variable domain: EPEVTQTPSHQVTQMGQEVILRCVPISNHLYFYWYRQILGQKVEFLVSFYNNEISEKSEIFDDQFSVERPDGSNFTLKIRSTKLEDSAMYFCASSSANTEAFFGQGTRLTVV.

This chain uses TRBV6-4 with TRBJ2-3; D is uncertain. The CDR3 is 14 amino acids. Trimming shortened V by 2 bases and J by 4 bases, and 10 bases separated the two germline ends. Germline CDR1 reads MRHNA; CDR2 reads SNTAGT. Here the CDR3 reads CASSDDPSSDTQYF. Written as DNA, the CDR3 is TGTGCCAGCAGTGACGACCCTTCATCAGATACGCAGTATTTT.

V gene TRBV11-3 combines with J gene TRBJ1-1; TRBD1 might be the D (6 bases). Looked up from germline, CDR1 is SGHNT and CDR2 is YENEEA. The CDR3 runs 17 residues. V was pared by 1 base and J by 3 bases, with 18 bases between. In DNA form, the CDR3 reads TGTGCCAGCAGCTTAGGCCAGGGGATCGATTCGGACACTGAAGCTTTCTTT. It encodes CASSLGQGIDSDTEAFF. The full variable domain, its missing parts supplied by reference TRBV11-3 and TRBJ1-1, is EAGVVQSPRYKIIEKKQPVAFWCNPISGHNTLYWYLQNLGQGPELLIRYENEEAVDDSQLPKDRFSAERLKGVDSTLKIQPAELGDSAVYLCASSLGQGIDSDTEAFFGQGTRLTVV.

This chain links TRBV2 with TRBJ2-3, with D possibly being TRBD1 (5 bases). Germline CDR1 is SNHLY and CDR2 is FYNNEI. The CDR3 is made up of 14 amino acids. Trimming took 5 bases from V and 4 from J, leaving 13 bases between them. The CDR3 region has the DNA TGTGCCAGCAGTTACAGGTTGAACTCAGATACGCAGTATTTT. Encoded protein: CASSYRLNSDTQYF.

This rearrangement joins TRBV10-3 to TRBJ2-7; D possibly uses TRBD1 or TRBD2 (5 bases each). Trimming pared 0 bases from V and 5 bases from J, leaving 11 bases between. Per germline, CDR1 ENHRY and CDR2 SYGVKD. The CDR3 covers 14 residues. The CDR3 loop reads CAISESVGTNEQYF. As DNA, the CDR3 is TGTGCCATCAGTGAGTCGGTAGGGACCAACGAGCAGTACTTC.

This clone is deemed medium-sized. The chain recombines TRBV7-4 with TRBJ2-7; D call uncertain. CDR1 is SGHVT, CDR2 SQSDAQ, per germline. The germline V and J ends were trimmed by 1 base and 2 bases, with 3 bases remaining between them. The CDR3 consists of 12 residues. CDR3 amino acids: CASSLDTYEQYF. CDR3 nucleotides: TGTGCCAGCAGCTTAGACACCTACGAGCAGTACTTC.

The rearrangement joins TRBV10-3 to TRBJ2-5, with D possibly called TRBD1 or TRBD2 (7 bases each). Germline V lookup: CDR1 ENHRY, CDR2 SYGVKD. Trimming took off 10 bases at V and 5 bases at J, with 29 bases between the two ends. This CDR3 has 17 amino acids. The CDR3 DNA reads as TGTGCCACCGGGGAGGGGGCAGGGAACCCTTCGGGGGAGACCCAGTACTTC. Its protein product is CATGEGAGNPSGETQYF.

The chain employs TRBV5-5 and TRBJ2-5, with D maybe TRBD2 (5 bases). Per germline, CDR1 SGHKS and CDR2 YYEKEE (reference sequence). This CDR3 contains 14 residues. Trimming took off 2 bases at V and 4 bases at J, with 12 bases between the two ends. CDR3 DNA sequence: TGTGCCAGCAGCTTAGAGCCAGGAGGAGAGACCCAGTACTTC. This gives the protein CASSLEPGGETQYF.

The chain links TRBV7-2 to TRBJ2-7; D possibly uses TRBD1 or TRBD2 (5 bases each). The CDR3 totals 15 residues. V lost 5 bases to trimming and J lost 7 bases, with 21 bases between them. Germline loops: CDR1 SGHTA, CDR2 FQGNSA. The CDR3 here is CASSVSGTGGLEQYF. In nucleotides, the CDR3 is TGTGCCAGCAGCGTATCCGGGACCGGAGGACTGGAGCAGTACTTC.

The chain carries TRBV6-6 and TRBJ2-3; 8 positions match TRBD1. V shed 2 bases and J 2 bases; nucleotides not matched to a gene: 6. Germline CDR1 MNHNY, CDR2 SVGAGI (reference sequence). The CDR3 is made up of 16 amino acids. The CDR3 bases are TGTGCCAGCAGTTACACGACAGGGGTCTCCACAGATACGCAGTATTTT. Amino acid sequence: CASSYTTGVSTDTQYF.

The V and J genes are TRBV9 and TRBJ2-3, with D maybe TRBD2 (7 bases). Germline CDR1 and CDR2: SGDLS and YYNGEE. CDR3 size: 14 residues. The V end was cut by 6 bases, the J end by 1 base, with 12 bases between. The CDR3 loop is CASMKGGRTDTQYF. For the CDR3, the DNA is TGTGCCAGCATGAAGGGGGGGCGCACAGATACGCAGTATTTT.

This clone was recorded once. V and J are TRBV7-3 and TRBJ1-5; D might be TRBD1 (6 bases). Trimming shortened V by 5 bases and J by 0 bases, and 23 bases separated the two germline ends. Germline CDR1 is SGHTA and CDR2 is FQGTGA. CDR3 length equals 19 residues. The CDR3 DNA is TGTGCCAGCAGCCCCTGGCGGGCGGGACACAATTATAGCAATCAGCCCCAGCATTTT. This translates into CASSPWRAGHNYSNQPQHF.

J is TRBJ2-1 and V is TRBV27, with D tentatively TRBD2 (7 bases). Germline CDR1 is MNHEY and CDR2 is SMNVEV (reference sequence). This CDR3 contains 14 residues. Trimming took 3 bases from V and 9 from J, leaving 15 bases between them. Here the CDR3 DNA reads TGTGCCAGCAGTTTGGGGGGGGCCTTGAGTGAGCAGTTCTTC. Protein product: CASSLGGALSEQFF.

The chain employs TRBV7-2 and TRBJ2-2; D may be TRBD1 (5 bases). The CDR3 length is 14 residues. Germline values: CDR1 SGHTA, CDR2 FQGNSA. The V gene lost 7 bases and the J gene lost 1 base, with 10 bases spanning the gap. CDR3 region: CASTWGWNTGELFF. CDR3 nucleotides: TGTGCCAGCACATGGGGCTGGAACACCGGGGAGCTGTTTTTT. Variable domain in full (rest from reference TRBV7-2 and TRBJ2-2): GAGVSQSPSNKVTEKGKDVELRCDPISGHTALYWYRQSLGQGLEFLIYFQGNSAPDKSGLPSDRFSAERTGGSVSTLTIQRTQQEDSAVYLCASTWGWNTGELFFGEGSRLTVL.